Listed here are 14 T cell receptor beta chains from one sample, sequenced in a study of cytomegalovirus exposure and HLA in healthy donors (dated by TCRdb to between 2016 and 2019). The library was generated by the immunoSEQ multiplex PCR assay. The multiplex PCR relied on a mix of 60 forward primers for TCR Vbeta segments and 13 reverse primers for TCR Jbeta segments. TCRdb limited this immuneACCESS table to in-frame rearrangements with V and J called. A share of clones is missing; checked studies link under half to unresolved V genes, and the rest is unexplained. The sample table lists about 57,000 clones, roughly 80% of them with a count of one. Together, the top ten hold 4.3% of the sample. The source material was PBMCs. The receptors were sampled from a young man in good health and CMV-seronegative.

The J gene is TRBJ2-1, the V gene TRBV5-1; a possible D gene is TRBD1 (7 bases). V was cut by 0 bases and J by 9 bases, with 16 bases left in between. The CDR3 contains 15 residues. Germline V gene sequence: CDR1 SGHRS, CDR2 YFSETQ. This chain's CDR3 is CASSLATGLASEQFF. DNA for the CDR3: TGCGCCAGCAGCTTGGCGACAGGGCTAGCGAGTGAGCAGTTCTTC.

CDR3 protein: CASRESPGGADTQYF. In DNA, the CDR3 is TGTGCCAGCAGAGAATCACCCGGGGGTGCAGATACGCAGTATTTT. This chain links TRBV7-2 with TRBJ2-3; the D gene is possibly TRBD2 (6 bases). Germline CDR1 is SGHTA and CDR2 is FQGNSA. This CDR3 contains 15 residues. V was clipped by 6 bases and J by 4 bases, with 17 bases between them.

The chain combines TRBV30 with TRBJ1-1; the D gene is possibly TRBD1 (6 bases). The germline V and J ends were trimmed by 5 bases and 1 base, with 11 bases remaining between them. This CDR3 region has 13 residues. Germline CDR1 is GTSNPN and CDR2 is SVGIG (reference sequence). CDR3 region: CAWVGRGNTEAFF. The CDR3 bases are TGTGCCTGGGTGGGCAGGGGGAACACTGAAGCTTTCTTT.

The sample holds one count of this clone. A read error may produce the germline difference seen at one junction end. V gene TRBV7-2 combines with J gene TRBJ1-1, with D unclear. The CDR3 has 12 amino acids. In germline, CDR1 is SGHTA, CDR2 FQGNSA. Here the CDR3 DNA reads TGCACCAGCAGCTTAGGGAGCACTGAAGCTTTCTTT. Its translation: CTSSLGSTEAFF.

This chain connects TRBV7-6 to TRBJ2-2, with 10 bases matching TRBD2. Germline V CDR1 and CDR2: SGHVS, FNYEAQ. This CDR3 region has 17 residues. V shed 2 bases and J 5 bases; nucleotides not matched to a gene: 8. The CDR3 is CASSLSASGSITGELFF. CDR3 bases: TGTGCCAGCAGCTTAAGTGCTAGCGGGAGTATTACCGGGGAGCTGTTTTTT.

DNA of the CDR3: TGTGCCAGTAGTCTCACTCAGGGGTGGTATGGCTACGAGCAGTACTTC. Protein: CASSLTQGWYGYEQYF. The chain is built from TRBV19 and TRBJ2-7; TRBD1 is a possible D gene (6 bases). CDR3 length equals 16 residues. Deletions cut 5 bases from V and 3 bases from J, with 20 bases between. The germline V gene has CDR1 LNHDA and CDR2 SQIVND (reference sequence). The complete variable domain, with remaining parts taken from reference TRBV19 and TRBJ2-7, reads DGGITQSPKYLFRKEGQNVTLSCEQNLNHDAMYWYRQDPGQGLRLIYYSQIVNDFQKGDIAEGYSVSREKKESFPLTVTSAQKNPTAFYLCASSLTQGWYGYEQYFGPGTRLTVT.

The chain uses TRBV5-1 and TRBJ2-2; D might be TRBD2 (6 bases). V dropped 3 bases and J dropped 0 bases, with 9 bases sitting between them. Germline V gives CDR1 SGHRS, CDR2 YFSETQ. The CDR3 spans 15 residues. The CDR3: CASSSGDANTGELFF. In DNA form, the CDR3 reads TGCGCCAGCAGCTCGGGGGACGCGAACACCGGGGAGCTGTTTTTT.

This chain uses TRBV10-3 with TRBJ1-4, with TRBD1 as a possible D gene (5 bases). V shed 6 bases and J shed 5 bases, with 13 bases lying between them. This CDR3 is built from 14 residues. Germline V CDR1 and CDR2: ENHRY, SYGVKD. The DNA for the CDR3 is TGTGCCATCAGGGACAAAGAGGCGAATGAAAAACTGTTTTTT. Amino acids: CAIRDKEANEKLFF.

The chain recombines TRBV27 with TRBJ2-4; a weak D match, TRBD1 (5 bases). Germline-derived CDR1 and CDR2 are MNHEY and SMNVEV (reference sequence). CDR3 length: 14 residues. V was trimmed by 7 bases and J by 0 bases, leaving 10 bases between them. DNA of the CDR3: TGTGCCAGCAAACAGGTCTTAGCCAAAAACATTCAGTACTTC. Its protein is CASKQVLAKNIQYF.

This clone was recorded a few times. The rearrangement links TRBV2 to TRBJ1-4, with D maybe TRBD1 (6 bases). V lost 7 bases to trimming and J lost 2 bases, with 11 bases between them. The CDR3 length is 14 residues. The germline CDR1 and CDR2 sequences are SNHLY and FYNNEI. CDR3 residues: CASTRGGTNEKLFF. In DNA, the CDR3 is TGTGCCAGCACCAGGGGAGGGACTAATGAAAAACTGTTTTTT.

This clone has only one observation. J is TRBJ2-2 and V is TRBV15; 8 bases map to TRBD2. Germline V gives CDR1 LNHNV, CDR2 YYDKDF (reference sequence). J lost 2 bases, V lost 2 bases, and 7 bases had no gene match. CDR3 length equals 17 residues. The CDR3 DNA is TGTGCCACCAGCAGACTCACAAGCGGGAGAAACACCGGGGAGCTGTTTTTT. Translating it yields CATSRLTSGRNTGELFF.

The table lists this clone with a count of one. The genes are TRBV4-3 and TRBJ2-3; 7 positions match TRBD2. The junction had 3 bases not matched to a gene; V was cut back by 3 bases and J by 3 bases. The CDR3 runs 14 residues. Germline V gene sequence: CDR1 LGHNA, CDR2 YSLEER. In DNA form, the CDR3 reads TGCGCCAGCAGCCACGAAGCGGGGACAGATACGCAGTATTTT. Translated: CASSHEAGTDTQYF.

This chain joins TRBV10-3 and TRBJ2-2; 10 positions match TRBD1. Germline V gene lookup returns CDR1 ENHRY and CDR2 SYGVKD. J gave up 5 bases and V 11 bases, and 11 bases lay outside the gene matches. The CDR3 is 15 amino acids. In DNA, the CDR3 is TGTGCCGTGCGCCCGGGACAGGGGAGAACCGGGGAGCTGTTTTTT. It yields the protein CAVRPGQGRTGELFF.

The V and J genes are TRBV4-2 and TRBJ2-1; D unresolved. This CDR3 is built from 15 residues. The germline V gene encodes CDR1 LGHNA and CDR2 YNFKEQ. The ends were cut back, 1 base at V and 8 bases at J, with 15 bases in the middle. The CDR3 is CASSQVADGGDEQFF. The CDR3 bases are TGTGCCAGCAGCCAAGTGGCTGACGGCGGAGATGAGCAGTTCTTC.